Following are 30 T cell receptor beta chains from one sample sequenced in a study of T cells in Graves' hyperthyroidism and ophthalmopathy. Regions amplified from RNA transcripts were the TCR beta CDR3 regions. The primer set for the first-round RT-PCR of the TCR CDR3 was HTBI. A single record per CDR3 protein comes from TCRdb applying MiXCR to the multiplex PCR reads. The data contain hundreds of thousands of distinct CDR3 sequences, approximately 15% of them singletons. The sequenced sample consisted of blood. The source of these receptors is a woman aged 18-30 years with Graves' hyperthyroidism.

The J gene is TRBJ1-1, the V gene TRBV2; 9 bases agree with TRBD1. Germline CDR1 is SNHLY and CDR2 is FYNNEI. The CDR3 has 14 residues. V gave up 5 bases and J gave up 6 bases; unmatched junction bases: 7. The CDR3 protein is CASSRDRVRPEAFF. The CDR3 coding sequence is TGTGCCAGCAGTCGGGACAGGGTAAGGCCTGAAGCTTTCTTT. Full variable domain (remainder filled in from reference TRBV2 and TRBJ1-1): EPEVTQTPSHQVTQMGQEVILRCVPISNHLYFYWYRQILGQKVEFLVSFYNNEISEKSEIFDDQFSVERPDGSNFTLKIRSTKLEDSAMYFCASSRDRVRPEAFFGQGTRLTVV.

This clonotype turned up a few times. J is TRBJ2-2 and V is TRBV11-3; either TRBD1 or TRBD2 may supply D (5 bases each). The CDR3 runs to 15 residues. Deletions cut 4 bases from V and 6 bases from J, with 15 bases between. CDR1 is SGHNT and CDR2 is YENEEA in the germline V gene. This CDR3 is CASSSGTPKPGELFF. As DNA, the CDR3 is TGTGCCAGCAGCTCCGGGACCCCTAAGCCCGGGGAGCTGTTTTTT.

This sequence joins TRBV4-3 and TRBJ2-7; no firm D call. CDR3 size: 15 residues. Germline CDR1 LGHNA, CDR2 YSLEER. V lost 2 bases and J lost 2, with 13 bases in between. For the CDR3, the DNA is TGCGCCAGCAGCCAAATGTACGCGGTCCCCTACGAGCAGTACTTC. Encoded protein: CASSQMYAVPYEQYF.

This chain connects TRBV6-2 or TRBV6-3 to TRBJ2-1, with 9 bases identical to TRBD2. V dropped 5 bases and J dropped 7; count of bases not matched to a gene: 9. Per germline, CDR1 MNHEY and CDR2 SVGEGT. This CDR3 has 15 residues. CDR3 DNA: TGTGCCAGCAGTGACCTAGCGGGATCACAAAATGAGCAGTTCTTC. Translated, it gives CASSDLAGSQNEQFF.

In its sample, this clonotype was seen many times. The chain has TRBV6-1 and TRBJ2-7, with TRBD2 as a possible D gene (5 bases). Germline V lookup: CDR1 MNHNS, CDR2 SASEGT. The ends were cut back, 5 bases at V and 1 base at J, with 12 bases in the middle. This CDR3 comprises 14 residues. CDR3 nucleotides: TGTGCCAGCAGTTACGGCGGGCATTCCTACGAGCAGTACTTC. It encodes CASSYGGHSYEQYF.

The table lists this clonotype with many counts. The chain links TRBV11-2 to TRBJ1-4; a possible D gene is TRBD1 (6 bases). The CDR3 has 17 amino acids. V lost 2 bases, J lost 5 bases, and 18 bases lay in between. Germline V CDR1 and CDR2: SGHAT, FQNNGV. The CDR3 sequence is CASSLIGRGARNEKLFF. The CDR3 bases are TGTGCCAGCAGCTTAATTGGACGGGGGGCCCGGAATGAAAAACTGTTTTTT.

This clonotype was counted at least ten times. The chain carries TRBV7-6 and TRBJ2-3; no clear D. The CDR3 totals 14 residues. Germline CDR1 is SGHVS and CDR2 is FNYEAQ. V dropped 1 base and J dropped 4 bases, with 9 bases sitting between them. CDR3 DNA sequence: TGTGCCAGCAGCTTAGGAGTCGGCCCAGATACGCAGTATTTT. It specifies CASSLGVGPDTQYF.

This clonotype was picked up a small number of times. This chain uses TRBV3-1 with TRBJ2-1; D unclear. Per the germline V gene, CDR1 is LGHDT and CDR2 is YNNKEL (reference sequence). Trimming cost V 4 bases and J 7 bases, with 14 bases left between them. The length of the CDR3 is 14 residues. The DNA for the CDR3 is TGTGCCAGCAGCCCGAGGACGTTGCGAAATGAGCAGTTCTTC. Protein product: CASSPRTLRNEQFF.

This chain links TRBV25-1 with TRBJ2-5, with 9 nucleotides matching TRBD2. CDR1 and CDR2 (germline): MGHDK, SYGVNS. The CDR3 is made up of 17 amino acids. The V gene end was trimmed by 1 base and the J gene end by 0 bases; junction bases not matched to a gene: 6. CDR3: CASSELGTSPYQETQYF. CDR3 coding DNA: TGTGCCAGCAGTGAATTAGGGACTAGCCCGTACCAAGAGACCCAGTACTTC.

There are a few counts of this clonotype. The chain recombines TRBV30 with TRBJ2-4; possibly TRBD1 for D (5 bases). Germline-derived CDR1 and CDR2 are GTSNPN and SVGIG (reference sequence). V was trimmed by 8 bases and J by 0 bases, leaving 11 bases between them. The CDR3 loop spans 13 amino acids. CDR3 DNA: TGTGCCGCGTCAGGGAAAGCCAAAAACATTCAGTACTTC. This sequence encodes CAASGKAKNIQYF.

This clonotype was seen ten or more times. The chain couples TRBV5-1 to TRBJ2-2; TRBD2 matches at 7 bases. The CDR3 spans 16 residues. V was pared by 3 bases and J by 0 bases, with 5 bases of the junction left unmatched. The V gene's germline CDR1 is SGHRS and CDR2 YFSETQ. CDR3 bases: TGCGCCAGCAGCTGGGCGCGGGGGACGAACACCGGGGAGCTGTTTTTT. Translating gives CASSWARGTNTGELFF.

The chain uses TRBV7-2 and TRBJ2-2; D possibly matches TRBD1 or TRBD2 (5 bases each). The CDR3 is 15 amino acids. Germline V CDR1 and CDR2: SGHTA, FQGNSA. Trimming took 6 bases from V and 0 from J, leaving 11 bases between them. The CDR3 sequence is CASRRGAPNTGELFF. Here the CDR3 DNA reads TGTGCCAGCAGGCGAGGGGCACCGAACACCGGGGAGCTGTTTTTT. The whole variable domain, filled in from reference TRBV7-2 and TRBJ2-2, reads GAGVSQSPSNKVTEKGKDVELRCDPISGHTALYWYRQSLGQGLEFLIYFQGNSAPDKSGLPSDRFSAERTGGSVSTLTIQRTQQEDSAVYLCASRRGAPNTGELFFGEGSRLTVL.

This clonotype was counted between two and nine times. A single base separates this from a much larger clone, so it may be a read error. Here the CDR3 reads CASTSNYGYTF. CDR3 nucleotides: TGTGCCAGCACCAGTAACTATGGCTACACCTTC. The chain is built from TRBV6-2 or TRBV6-3 and TRBJ1-2; the D is unclear. The germline CDR1 and CDR2 sequences are MNHEY and SVGEGT. Trimming stripped 7 bases from V and 1 base from J, with 4 bases between. The CDR3 consists of 11 residues.

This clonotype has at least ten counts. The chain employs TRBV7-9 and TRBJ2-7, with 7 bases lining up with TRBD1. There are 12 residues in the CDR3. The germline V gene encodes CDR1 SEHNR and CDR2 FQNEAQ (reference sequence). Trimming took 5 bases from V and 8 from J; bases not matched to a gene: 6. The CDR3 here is CASSADRAQQYF. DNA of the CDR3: TGTGCCAGCAGCGCCGACAGGGCCCAGCAGTACTTC.

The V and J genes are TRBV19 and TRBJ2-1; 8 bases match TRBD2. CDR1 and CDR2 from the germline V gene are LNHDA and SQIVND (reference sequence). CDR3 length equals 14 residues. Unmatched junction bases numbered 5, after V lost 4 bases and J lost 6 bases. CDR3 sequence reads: CASSRSGSSNEQFF. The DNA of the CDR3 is TGTGCCAGTAGTAGGAGCGGGAGTTCCAATGAGCAGTTCTTC.

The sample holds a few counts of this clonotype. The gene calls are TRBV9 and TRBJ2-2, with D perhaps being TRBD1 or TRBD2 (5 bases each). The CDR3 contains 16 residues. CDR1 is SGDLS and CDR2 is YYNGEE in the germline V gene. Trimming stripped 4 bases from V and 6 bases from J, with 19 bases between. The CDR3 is CASSPRPGPKSGELFF. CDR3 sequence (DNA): TGTGCCAGCAGCCCCCGACCGGGACCCAAGTCCGGGGAGCTGTTTTTT.

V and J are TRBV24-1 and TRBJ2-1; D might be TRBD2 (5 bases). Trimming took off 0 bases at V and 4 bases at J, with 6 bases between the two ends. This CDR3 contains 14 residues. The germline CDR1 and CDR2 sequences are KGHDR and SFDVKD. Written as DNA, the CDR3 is TGTGCCACCAGTGATTTGAAGCGGTACAATGAGCAGTTCTTC. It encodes CATSDLKRYNEQFF.

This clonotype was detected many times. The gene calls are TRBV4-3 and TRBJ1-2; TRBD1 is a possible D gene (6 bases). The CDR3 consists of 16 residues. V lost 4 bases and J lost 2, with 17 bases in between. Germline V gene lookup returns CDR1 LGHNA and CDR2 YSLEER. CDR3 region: CASSREGGSGNYGYTF. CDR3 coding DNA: TGCGCCAGCAGCCGAGAAGGGGGATCAGGGAACTATGGCTACACCTTC.

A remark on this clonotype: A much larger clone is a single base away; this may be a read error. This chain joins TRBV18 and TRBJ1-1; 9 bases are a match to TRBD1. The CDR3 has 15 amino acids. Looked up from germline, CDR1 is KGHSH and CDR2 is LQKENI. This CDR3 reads CASSPGTGRNTGAFF. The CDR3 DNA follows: TGTGCCAGCTCCCCGGGGACAGGGAGGAACACTGGAGCTTTCTTT. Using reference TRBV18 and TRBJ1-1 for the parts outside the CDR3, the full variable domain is NAGVMQNPRHLVRRRGQEARLRCSPMKGHSHVYWYRQLPEEGLKFMVYLQKENIIDESGMPKERFSAEFPKEGPSILRIQQVVRGDSAAYFCASSPGTGRNTGAFFGQGTRLTVV.

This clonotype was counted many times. The CDR3 loop reads CASSFDWGNQPQHF. The CDR3 DNA sequence: TGTGCCAGCAGCTTTGATTGGGGCAATCAGCCCCAGCATTTT. V is TRBV7-9 and J is TRBJ1-5; D uncertain. Trimming removed 3 bases from V and 2 bases from J, with 8 bases in between. Germline V lookup: CDR1 SEHNR, CDR2 FQNEAQ (reference sequence). This CDR3 has 14 residues. Supplemented by reference TRBV7-9 and TRBJ1-5, the full variable domain reads DTGVSQNPRHKITKRGQNVTFRCDPISEHNRLYWYRQTLGQGPEFLTYFQNEAQLEKSRLLSDRFSAERPKGSFSTLEIQRTEQGDSAMYLCASSFDWGNQPQHFGDGTRLSIL.

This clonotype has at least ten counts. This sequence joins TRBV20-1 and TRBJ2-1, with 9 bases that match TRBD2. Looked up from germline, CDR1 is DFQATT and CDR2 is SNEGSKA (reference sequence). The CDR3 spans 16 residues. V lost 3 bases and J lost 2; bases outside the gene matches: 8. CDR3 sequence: CSARMPRTSAYNEQFF. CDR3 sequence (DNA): TGCAGTGCTAGGATGCCCCGGACTAGCGCCTACAATGAGCAGTTCTTC.

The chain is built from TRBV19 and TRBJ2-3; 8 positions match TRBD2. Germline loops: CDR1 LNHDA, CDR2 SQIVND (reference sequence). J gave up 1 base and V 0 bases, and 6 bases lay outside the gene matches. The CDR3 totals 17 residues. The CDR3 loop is CASSIDWTSRGTDTQYF. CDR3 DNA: TGTGCCAGTAGTATAGATTGGACTAGCCGGGGCACAGATACGCAGTATTTT.

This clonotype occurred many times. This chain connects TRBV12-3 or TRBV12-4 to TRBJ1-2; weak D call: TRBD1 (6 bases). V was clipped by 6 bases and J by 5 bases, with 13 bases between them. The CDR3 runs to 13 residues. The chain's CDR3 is CASREQGEYGYTF. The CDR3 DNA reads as TGTGCCAGCAGAGAACAGGGCGAATATGGCTACACCTTC.

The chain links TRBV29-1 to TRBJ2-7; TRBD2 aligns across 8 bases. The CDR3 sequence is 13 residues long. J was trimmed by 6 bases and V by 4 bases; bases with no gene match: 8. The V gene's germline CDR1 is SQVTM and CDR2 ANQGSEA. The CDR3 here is CSVGAREGTEQYF. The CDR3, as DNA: TGCAGCGTTGGGGCACGGGAGGGGACCGAGCAGTACTTC.

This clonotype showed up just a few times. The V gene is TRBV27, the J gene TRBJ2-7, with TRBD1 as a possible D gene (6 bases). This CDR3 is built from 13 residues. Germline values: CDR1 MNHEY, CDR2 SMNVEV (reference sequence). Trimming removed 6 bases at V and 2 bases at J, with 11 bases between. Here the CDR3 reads CASSWGLTYEQYF. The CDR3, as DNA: TGTGCCAGCAGCTGGGGGCTTACCTACGAGCAGTACTTC.

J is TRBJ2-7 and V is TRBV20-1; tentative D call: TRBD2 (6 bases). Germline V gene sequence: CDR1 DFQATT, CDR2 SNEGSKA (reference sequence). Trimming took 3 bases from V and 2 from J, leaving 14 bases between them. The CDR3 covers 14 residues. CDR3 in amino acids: CSASRDSHPYEQYF. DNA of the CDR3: TGCAGTGCTAGTAGGGACTCCCACCCCTACGAGCAGTACTTC.

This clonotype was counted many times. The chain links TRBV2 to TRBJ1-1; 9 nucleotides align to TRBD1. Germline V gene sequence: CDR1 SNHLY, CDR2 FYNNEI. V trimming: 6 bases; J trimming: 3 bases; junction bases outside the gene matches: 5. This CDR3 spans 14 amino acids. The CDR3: CASRRTGDDTEAFF. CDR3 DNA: TGTGCCAGCAGGAGGACAGGGGATGACACTGAAGCTTTCTTT.

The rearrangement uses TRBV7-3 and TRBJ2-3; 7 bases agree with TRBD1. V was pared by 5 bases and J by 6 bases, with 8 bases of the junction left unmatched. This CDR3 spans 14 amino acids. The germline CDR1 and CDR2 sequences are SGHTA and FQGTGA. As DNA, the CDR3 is TGTGCCAGCAGCCCAAACAGGGGCGAGGATACGCAGTATTTT. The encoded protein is CASSPNRGEDTQYF.

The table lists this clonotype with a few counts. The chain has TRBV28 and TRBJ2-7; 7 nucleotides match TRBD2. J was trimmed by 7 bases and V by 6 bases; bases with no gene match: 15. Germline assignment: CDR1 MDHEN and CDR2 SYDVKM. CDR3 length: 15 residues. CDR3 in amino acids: CASSYGRQAQGEQYF. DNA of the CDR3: TGTGCCAGCAGCTACGGGAGGCAGGCCCAGGGTGAGCAGTACTTC.

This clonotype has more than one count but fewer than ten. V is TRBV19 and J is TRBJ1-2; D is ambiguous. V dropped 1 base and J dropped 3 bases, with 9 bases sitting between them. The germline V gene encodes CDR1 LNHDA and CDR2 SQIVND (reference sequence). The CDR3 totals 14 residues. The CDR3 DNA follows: TGTGCCAGTAGTATAGGCGGGATCCACTATGGCTACACCTTC. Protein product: CASSIGGIHYGYTF.